This TCR beta chain was sequenced in a study of human T cells and chemical hapten exposure. Study results and caveats: The study found expanded TCRs formed significantly more large CDR3 similarity clusters than controls.

Time point given: patch test 3, about 24 weeks after DPC sensitization. The treatment was: therapeutic diphenylcyclopropenone sensitization with weekly scalp DPC. Samples of blood were obtained prior to the application of each patch test. V gave up 0 bases and J gave up 8 bases, with 11 bases separating them. Germline CDR1 is SGHRS and CDR2 is YFSETQ. The CDR3 spans 13 residues. TCRdb called the RACE reads again in MiXCR, with one record for every CDR3 protein. The data contain 190,000 or so distinct CDR3 sequences, roughly a quarter of them singletons. This clonotype was seen only a few times. Its cognate antigen is unknown.

The sequencing used whole blood, collected in connection with sensitization to the hapten diphenylcyclopropenone (DPC). The genes are TRBV5-1 and TRBJ1-2; a possible D gene is TRBD1 (5 bases). The sequence was collected from a middle-aged woman with alopecia areata. Some clones in this sample may be carry-over from other donors' samples. DNA for the CDR3: TGCGCCAGCAGCTTGGAGGCAGGGAGAGGCTACACCTTC. Protein sequence: CASSLEAGRGYTF.